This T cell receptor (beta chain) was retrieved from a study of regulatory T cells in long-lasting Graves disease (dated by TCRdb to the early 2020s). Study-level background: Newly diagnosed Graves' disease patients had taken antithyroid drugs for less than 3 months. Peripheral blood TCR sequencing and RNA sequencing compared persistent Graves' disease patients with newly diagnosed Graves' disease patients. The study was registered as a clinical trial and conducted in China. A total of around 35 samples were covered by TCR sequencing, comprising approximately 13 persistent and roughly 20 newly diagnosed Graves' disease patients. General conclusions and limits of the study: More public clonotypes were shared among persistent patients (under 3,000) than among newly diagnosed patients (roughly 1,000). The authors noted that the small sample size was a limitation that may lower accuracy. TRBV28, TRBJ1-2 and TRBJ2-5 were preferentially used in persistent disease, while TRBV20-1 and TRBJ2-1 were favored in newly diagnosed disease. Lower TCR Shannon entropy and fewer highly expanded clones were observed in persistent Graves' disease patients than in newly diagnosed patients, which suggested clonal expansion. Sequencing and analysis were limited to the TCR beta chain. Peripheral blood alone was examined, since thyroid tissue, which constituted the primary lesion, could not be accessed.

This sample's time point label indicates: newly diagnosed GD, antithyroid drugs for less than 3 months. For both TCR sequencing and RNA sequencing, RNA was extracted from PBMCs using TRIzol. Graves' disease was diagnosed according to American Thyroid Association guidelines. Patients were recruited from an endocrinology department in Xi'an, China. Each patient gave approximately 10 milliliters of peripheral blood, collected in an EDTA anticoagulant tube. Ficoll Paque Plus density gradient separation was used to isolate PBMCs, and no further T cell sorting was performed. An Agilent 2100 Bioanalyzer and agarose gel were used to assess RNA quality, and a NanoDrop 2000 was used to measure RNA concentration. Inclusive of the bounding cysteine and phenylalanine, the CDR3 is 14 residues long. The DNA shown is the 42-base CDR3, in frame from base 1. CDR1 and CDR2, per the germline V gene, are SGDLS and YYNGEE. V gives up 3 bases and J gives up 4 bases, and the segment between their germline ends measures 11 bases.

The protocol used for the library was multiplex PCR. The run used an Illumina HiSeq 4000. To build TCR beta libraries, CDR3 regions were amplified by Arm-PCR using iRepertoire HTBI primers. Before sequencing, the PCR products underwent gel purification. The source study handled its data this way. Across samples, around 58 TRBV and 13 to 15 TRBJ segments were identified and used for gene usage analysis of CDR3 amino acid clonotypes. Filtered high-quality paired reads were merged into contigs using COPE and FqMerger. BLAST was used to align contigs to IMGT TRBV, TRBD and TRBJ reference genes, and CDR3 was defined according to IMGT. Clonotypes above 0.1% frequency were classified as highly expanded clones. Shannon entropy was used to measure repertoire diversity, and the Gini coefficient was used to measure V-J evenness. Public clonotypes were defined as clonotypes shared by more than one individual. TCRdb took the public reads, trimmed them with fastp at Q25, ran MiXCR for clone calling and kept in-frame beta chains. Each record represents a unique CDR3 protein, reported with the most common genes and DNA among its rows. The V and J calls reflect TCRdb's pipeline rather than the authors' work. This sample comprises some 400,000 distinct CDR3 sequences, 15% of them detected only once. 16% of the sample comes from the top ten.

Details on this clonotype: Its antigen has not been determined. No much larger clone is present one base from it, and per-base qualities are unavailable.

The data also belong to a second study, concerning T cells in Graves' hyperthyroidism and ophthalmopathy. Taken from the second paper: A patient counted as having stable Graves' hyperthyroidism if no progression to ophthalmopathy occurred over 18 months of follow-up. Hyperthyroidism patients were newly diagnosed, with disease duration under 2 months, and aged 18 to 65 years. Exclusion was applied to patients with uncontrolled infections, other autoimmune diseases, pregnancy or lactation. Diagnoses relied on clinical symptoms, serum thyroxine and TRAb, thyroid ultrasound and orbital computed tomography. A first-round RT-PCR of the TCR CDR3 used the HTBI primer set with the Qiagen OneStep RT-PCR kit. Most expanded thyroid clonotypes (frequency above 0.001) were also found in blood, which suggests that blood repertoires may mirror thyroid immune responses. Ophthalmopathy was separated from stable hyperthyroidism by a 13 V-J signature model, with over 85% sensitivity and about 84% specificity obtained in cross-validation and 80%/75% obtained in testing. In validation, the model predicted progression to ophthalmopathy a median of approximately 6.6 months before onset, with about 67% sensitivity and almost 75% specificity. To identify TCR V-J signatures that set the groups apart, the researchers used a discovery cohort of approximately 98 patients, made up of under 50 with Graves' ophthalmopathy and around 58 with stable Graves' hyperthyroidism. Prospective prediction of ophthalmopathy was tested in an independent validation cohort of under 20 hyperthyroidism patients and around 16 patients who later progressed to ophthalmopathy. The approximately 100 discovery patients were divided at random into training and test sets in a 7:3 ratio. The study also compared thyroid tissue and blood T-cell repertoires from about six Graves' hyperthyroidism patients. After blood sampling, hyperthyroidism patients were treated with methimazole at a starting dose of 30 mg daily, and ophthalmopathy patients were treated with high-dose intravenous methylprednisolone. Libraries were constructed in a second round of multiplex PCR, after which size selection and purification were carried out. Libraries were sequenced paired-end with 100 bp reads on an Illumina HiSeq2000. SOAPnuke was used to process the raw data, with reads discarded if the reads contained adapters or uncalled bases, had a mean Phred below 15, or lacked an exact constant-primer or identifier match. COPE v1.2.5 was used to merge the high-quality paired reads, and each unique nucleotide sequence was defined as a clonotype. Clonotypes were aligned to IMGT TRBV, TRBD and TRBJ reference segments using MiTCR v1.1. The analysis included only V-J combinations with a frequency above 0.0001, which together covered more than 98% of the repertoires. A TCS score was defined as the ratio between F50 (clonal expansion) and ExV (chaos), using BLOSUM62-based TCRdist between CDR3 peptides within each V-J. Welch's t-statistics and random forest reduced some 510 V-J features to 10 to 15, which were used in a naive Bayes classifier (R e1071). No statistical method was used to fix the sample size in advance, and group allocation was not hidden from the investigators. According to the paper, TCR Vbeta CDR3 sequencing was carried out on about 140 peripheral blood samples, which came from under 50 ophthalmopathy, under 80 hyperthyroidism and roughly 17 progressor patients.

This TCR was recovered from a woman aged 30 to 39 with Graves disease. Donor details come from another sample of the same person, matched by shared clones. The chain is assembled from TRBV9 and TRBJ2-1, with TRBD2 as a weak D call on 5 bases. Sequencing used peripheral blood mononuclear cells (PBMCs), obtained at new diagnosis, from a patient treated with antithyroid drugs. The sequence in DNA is TGTGCCAGCAGCGCGGACTCTAGGTACAATGAGCAGTTCTTC. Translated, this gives CASSADSRYNEQFF. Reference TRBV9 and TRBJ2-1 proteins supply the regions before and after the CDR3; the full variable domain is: DSGVTQTPKHLITATGQRVTLRCSPRSGDLSVYWYQQSLDQGLQFLIQYYNGEERAKGNILERFSAQQFPDLHSELNLSSLELGDSALYFCASSADSRYNEQFFGPGTRLTVL.